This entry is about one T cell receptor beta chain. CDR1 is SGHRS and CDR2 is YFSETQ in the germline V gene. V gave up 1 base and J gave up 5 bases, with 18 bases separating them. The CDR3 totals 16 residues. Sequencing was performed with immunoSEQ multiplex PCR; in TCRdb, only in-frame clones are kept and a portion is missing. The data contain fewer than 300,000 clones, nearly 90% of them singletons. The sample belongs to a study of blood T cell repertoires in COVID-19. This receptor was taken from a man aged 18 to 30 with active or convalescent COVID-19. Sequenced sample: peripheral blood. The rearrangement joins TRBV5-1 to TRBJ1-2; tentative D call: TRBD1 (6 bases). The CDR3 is CASSLRRGPGDYGYTF. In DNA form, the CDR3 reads TGCGCCAGCAGCTTGAGAAGGGGCCCAGGGGATTATGGCTACACCTTC.